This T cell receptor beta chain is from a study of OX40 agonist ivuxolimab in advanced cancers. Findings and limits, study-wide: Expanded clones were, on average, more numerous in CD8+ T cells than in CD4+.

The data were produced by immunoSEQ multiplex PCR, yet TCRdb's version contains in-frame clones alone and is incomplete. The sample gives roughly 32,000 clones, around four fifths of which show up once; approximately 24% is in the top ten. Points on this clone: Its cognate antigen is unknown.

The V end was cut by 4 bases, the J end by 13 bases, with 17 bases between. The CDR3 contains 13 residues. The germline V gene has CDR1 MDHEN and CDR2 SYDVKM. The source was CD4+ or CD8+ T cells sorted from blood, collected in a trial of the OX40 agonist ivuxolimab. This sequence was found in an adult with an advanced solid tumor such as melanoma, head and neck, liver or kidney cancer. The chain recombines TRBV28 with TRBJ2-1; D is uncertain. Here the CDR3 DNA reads TGTGCCAGCAGTTCGATGGGTGGACCTTTCCAGTTCTTC. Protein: CASSSMGGPFQFF.